These 23 T cell receptor beta chains share one sample of origin, sequenced in a study of ipilimumab plus nivolumab after autologous stem cell transplantation. The data were produced by immunoSEQ multiplex PCR, yet TCRdb's version contains in-frame clones alone and is incomplete. The sample records some 87,000 clones, around 80% being singletons. This specimen was PBMCs, taken in a trial of ipilimumab plus nivolumab as post-transplant consolidation. The receptors stem from a male donor with diffuse large B-cell lymphoma.

This clone showed up just a few times. The chain combines TRBV4-2 with TRBJ2-7; D gene unclear. Germline CDR1 and CDR2: LGHNA and YNFKEQ. V lost 5 bases, J lost 2 bases, and 10 bases lay in between. The CDR3 contains 13 residues. DNA of the CDR3: TGTGCCAGCAGCTTGGATGCGGCCTACGAGCAGTACTTC. Protein: CASSLDAAYEQYF.

This chain links TRBV19 with TRBJ2-1, with 14 bases matching TRBD2. CDR1 and CDR2 (germline): LNHDA, SQIVND (reference sequence). The trim removed 4 bases at V and 6 bases at J, leaving 5 bases unmatched. This CDR3 contains 16 residues. The CDR3 loop reads CASSTRGTSGSNEQFF. The CDR3 bases are TGTGCCAGTAGTACGCGAGGGACTAGCGGGAGCAATGAGCAGTTCTTC.

J is TRBJ2-7 and V is TRBV6-1; TRBD2 aligns across 11 bases. Germline loops: CDR1 MNHNS, CDR2 SASEGT. The CDR3 covers 16 residues. J lost 1 base, V lost 4 bases, and 6 bases had no gene match. In nucleotides, the CDR3 is TGTGCCAGCAGTGTTAGTTTAGCGGGGGGGTCCTACGAGCAGTACTTC. It yields the protein CASSVSLAGGSYEQYF.

The V gene is TRBV5-5, the J gene TRBJ2-5; TRBD2 agrees at 9 bases. With 1 base clipped from V and 5 bases from J, the junction kept 3 bases outside the gene matches. Per the germline V gene, CDR1 is SGHKS and CDR2 is YYEKEE (reference sequence). The CDR3 runs to 14 residues. The CDR3, as DNA: TGTGCCAGCAGCTTGTCGGCGGGAGGGGAGACCCAGTACTTC. It specifies CASSLSAGGETQYF.

The chain is built from TRBV6-1 and TRBJ2-1, with 10 bases lining up with TRBD1. V lost 4 bases, J lost 2 bases, and 8 bases stayed unmatched. From germline, CDR1 is MNHNS and CDR2 SASEGT. The CDR3 covers 17 residues. DNA for the CDR3: TGTGCCAGCAGTGCCCAGACAGGGGGCGGCCCCTACAATGAGCAGTTCTTC. Its protein is CASSAQTGGGPYNEQFF.

The V call is TRBV7-3, the J call TRBJ2-2, with D perhaps matching TRBD2 (6 bases). The CDR3 contains 15 residues. Trimming took off 1 base at V and 5 bases at J, with 11 bases between the two ends. Germline V lookup: CDR1 SGHTA, CDR2 FQGTGA. The CDR3 region is CASSLRLVSTGELFF. Here the CDR3 DNA reads TGTGCCAGCAGCTTAAGACTAGTGTCTACCGGGGAGCTGTTTTTT.

The chain combines TRBV28 with TRBJ1-4; 7 positions match TRBD1. After removal of 3 bases from V and 0 bases from J, the junction contained 7 bases not matched to a gene. CDR1 is MDHEN, CDR2 SYDVKM, per germline. The CDR3 covers 17 residues. The CDR3 spells CASSFSHTGATNEKLFF. The DNA for the CDR3 is TGTGCCAGCAGTTTCTCCCACACAGGGGCAACTAATGAAAAACTGTTTTTT.

The chain has TRBV7-3 and TRBJ2-1; D could derive from TRBD1 or TRBD2 (6 bases each). The CDR3 spans 14 residues. Trimming took 2 bases from V and 9 from J, leaving 14 bases between them. In germline, CDR1 is SGHTA, CDR2 FQGTGA. The CDR3 loop is CASSLLGGLGEQFF. The CDR3 DNA sequence: TGTGCCAGCAGCTTATTGGGGGGCCTTGGTGAGCAGTTCTTC.

V is TRBV5-1 and J is TRBJ2-3; D perhaps matches TRBD2 (6 bases). Germline CDR1 and CDR2: SGHRS and YFSETQ. This CDR3 is built from 15 residues. The V and J ends lost 0 bases and 0 bases respectively, with 8 bases between them. The CDR3 reads CASSLESGSTDTQYF. Here the CDR3 DNA reads TGCGCCAGCAGCTTGGAGAGCGGGAGCACAGATACGCAGTATTTT.

J is TRBJ2-5 and V is TRBV2; D possibly corresponds to TRBD2 (5 bases). V lost 8 bases to trimming and J lost 3 bases, with 10 bases between them. The germline V gene encodes CDR1 SNHLY and CDR2 FYNNEI. This CDR3 region has 12 residues. The CDR3 DNA reads as TGTGCCAGCCACCGGGGAGAAGAGACCCAGTACTTC. Its translation is CASHRGEETQYF.

This clone was counted a single time. The chain is built from TRBV7-6 and TRBJ2-1, with D uncertain. In germline, CDR1 is SGHVS, CDR2 FNYEAQ. This CDR3 has 12 amino acids. V shed 1 base and J shed 6 bases, with 4 bases lying between them. The CDR3 sequence: CASSLESNEQFF. The CDR3 DNA is TGTGCCAGCAGCTTAGAGTCCAATGAGCAGTTCTTC.

CDR3 in DNA: TGCAGCTGGGGGCAGGGGAACACTGAAGCTTTCTTT. Its protein product is CSWGQGNTEAFF. The chain links TRBV29-1 to TRBJ1-1; D perhaps matches TRBD1 (6 bases). This CDR3 region has 12 residues. Trimming pared 8 bases from V and 1 base from J, leaving 11 bases between. Looked up from germline, CDR1 is SQVTM and CDR2 is ANQGSEA.

The rearrangement links TRBV5-1 to TRBJ2-7; the D is unclear. V gave up 3 bases and J gave up 2 bases, with 3 bases separating them. CDR3 length equals 11 residues. CDR1 is SGHRS, CDR2 YFSETQ, per germline. CDR3 DNA sequence: TGCGCCAGCAGCTCGACCTACGAGCAGTACTTC. Amino acid sequence: CASSSTYEQYF.

This chain uses TRBV29-1 with TRBJ2-5, with 7 nucleotides matching TRBD1. Germline V gene sequence: CDR1 SQVTM, CDR2 ANQGSEA. The CDR3 runs 13 residues. V dropped 2 bases and J dropped 5; count of bases not matched to a gene: 5. DNA for the CDR3: TGCAGCGTTGAAAGCAGGGGGATTGAGACCCAGTACTTC. Translated, it gives CSVESRGIETQYF.

This rearrangement joins TRBV19 to TRBJ2-1, with D uncertain. Trimming removed 6 bases at V and 10 bases at J, with 22 bases between. Per germline, CDR1 LNHDA and CDR2 SQIVND (reference sequence). CDR3 length: 15 residues. The CDR3: CASRYPAREIREQFF. Here the CDR3 DNA reads TGTGCCAGTAGGTATCCAGCCCGAGAGATTCGGGAGCAGTTCTTC.

The V and J genes are TRBV7-9 and TRBJ2-3; no clear D gene. The CDR3 runs 13 residues. The V and J ends lost 2 bases and 4 bases respectively, with 7 bases between them. The germline V gene has CDR1 SEHNR and CDR2 FQNEAQ (reference sequence). CDR3 amino acids: CASSLSAADTQYF. CDR3 DNA sequence: TGTGCCAGCAGCTTATCGGCGGCAGATACGCAGTATTTT.

This chain links TRBV7-2 with TRBJ2-3; D is unresolved. There are 13 residues in the CDR3. Germline V gives CDR1 SGHTA, CDR2 FQGNSA. With 0 bases removed from V and 4 bases from J, the gap between germline ends came to 5 bases. In nucleotides, the CDR3 is TGTGCCAGCAGCTTAGCGCACGCAGATACGCAGTATTTT. It yields the protein CASSLAHADTQYF.

This clone was seen more than once but under ten times. The chain carries TRBV19 and TRBJ1-2, with 9 bases aligning to TRBD1. CDR1 and CDR2 from the germline V gene are LNHDA and SQIVND (reference sequence). The CDR3 covers 15 residues. After removal of 4 bases from V and 3 bases from J, the junction contained 6 bases not matched to a gene. CDR3 in DNA: TGTGCCAGTAGTAAACGGACAGGGGTTGACTATGGCTACACCTTC. It codes for CASSKRTGVDYGYTF.

This chain joins TRBV5-1 and TRBJ1-2; 9 bases agree with TRBD1. The CDR3 covers 15 residues. V dropped 1 base and J dropped 8; count of bases not matched to a gene: 9. Germline V lookup: CDR1 SGHRS, CDR2 YFSETQ. The CDR3, as DNA: TGCGCCAGCAGCTTGCAGGACAGGGGCTCCCACGGCTACACCTTC. Protein product: CASSLQDRGSHGYTF.

The V and J genes are TRBV6-6 and TRBJ2-5; D not resolved. Looked up from germline, CDR1 is MNHNY and CDR2 is SVGAGI (reference sequence). V was trimmed by 2 bases and J by 2 bases, leaving 12 bases between them. The CDR3 covers 15 residues. The CDR3 bases are TGTGCCAGCAGTTACCACTCAATGGGACAAGAGACCCAGTACTTC. As protein: CASSYHSMGQETQYF.

This clone appeared a single time. The chain links TRBV6-5 to TRBJ1-2; no definite D call. Germline loops: CDR1 MNHEY, CDR2 SVGAGI. This CDR3 has 13 residues. With 0 bases removed from V and 6 bases from J, the gap between germline ends came to 8 bases. The DNA of the CDR3 is TGTGCCAGCAGTTACTCGAGAGGGAATGGCTACACCTTC. This encodes CASSYSRGNGYTF.

This chain uses TRBV6-5 with TRBJ2-7; the D gene could be TRBD1 or TRBD2 (5 bases each). The CDR3 contains 16 residues. With 0 bases removed from V and 1 base from J, the gap between germline ends came to 13 bases. The V gene's germline CDR1 is MNHEY and CDR2 SVGAGI. The CDR3 coding sequence is TGTGCCAGCAGTTACTCGACGGGGCAGGTTTCCTACGAGCAGTACTTC. It encodes CASSYSTGQVSYEQYF.

The rearrangement links TRBV5-5 to TRBJ1-5; no clear D gene. This CDR3 region has 16 residues. The germline V gene has CDR1 SGHKS and CDR2 YYEKEE (reference sequence). Deletions cut 4 bases from V and 0 bases from J, with 14 bases between. The CDR3 is CASSPYPGVSNQPQHF. DNA for the CDR3: TGTGCCAGCAGCCCTTACCCTGGGGTTAGCAATCAGCCCCAGCATTTT.